Listed below are T cell receptor beta chains from one sample, sequenced in a study of T cell responses to AZD1222 COVID-19 vaccine. Data came from immunoSEQ multiplex PCR; TCRdb stores just in-frame clones and leaves some out. The table shows about 100,000 clones, with more than 70% occurring only once. The sample was peripheral blood, taken on day 0 of MenACWY control vaccination. Receptor source: an adult in good health. The CDR3 runs from the conserved cysteine through the conserved F or W. Fields, in order: clone size, D gene, J gene, V gene, CDR3 protein, CDR3 DNA. A D gene is named only where the DNA matches it firmly. Part of the rows lack a size; the others show once, few, many or a class for expanded clones.

size: -; D: TRBD1; J: TRBJ1-5; V: TRBV6-5; CDR3: CASRGTGGFNQPQHF; DNA: TGTGCCAGCCGAGGGACAGGGGGATTCAATCAGCCCCAGCATTTT
size: -; D: -; J: TRBJ1-5; V: TRBV9; CDR3: CASSPGGTPSNQPQHF; DNA: TGTGCCAGCAGCCCCGGAGGGACACCTAGCAATCAGCCCCAGCATTTT
size: few; D: TRBD1; J: TRBJ1-5; V: TRBV5-1; CDR3: CASSPGQEGRNQPQHF; DNA: TGCGCCAGCAGCCCAGGACAGGAAGGTCGGAATCAGCCCCAGCATTTT
size: -; D: -; J: TRBJ1-5; V: TRBV19; CDR3: CASSINHRDYQPQHF; DNA: TGTGCCAGTAGTATAAATCACAGGGACTATCAGCCCCAGCATTTT
size: -; D: TRBD1; J: TRBJ1-2; V: TRBV7-2; CDR3: CASSTRQGAPGYTF; DNA: TGTGCCAGCAGCACCCGACAGGGGGCCCCCGGCTACACCTTC
size: -; D: TRBD1; J: TRBJ2-3; V: TRBV7-6; CDR3: CASSLGGQGLADTQYF; DNA: TGTGCCAGCAGCTTAGGAGGACAGGGTCTGGCAGATACGCAGTATTTT
size: -; D: -; J: TRBJ1-5; V: TRBV19; CDR3: CASSPGHHSNQPQHF; DNA: TGTGCCAGTAGCCCGGGACACCATAGCAATCAGCCCCAGCATTTT
size: -; D: -; J: TRBJ2-2; V: TRBV4-3; CDR3: CASSLLYNVGELFF; DNA: TGCGCCAGCAGCCTACTCTATAATGTCGGGGAGCTGTTTTTT
size: -; D: -; J: TRBJ2-3; V: TRBV3-1/TRBV3-2; CDR3: CASSQVPDTQYF; DNA: TGTGCCAGCAGCCAAGTCCCAGATACGCAGTATTTT
size: -; D: TRBD1; J: TRBJ2-1; V: TRBV11-2; CDR3: CASSPNRGPLYNEQFF; DNA: TGTGCCAGCAGCCCGAACAGGGGACCCTTATACAATGAGCAGTTCTTC
size: -; D: -; J: TRBJ2-5; V: TRBV30; CDR3: CAWSPQSIHLQETQYF; DNA: TGTGCCTGGAGTCCACAGTCGATTCACCTACAAGAGACCCAGTACTTC
size: -; D: -; J: TRBJ1-4; V: TRBV5-1; CDR3: CASSPNTATNEKLFF; DNA: TGCGCCAGCAGCCCAAACACTGCAACTAATGAAAAACTGTTTTTT
size: -; D: TRBD2; J: TRBJ2-3; V: TRBV28; CDR3: CASVRSGERYTQYF; DNA: TGTGCCAGCGTTAGAAGCGGGGAACGGTATACGCAGTATTTT
size: -; D: -; J: TRBJ2-7; V: TRBV13; CDR3: CASSLGGSSYEQYF; DNA: TGTGCCAGCAGCTTAGGCGGTAGCTCCTACGAGCAGTACTTC
size: -; D: TRBD1; J: TRBJ2-2; V: TRBV9; CDR3: CASSVGDRGGGELFF; DNA: TGTGCCAGCAGCGTAGGCGACAGGGGTGGAGGGGAGCTGTTTTTT
size: -; D: -; J: TRBJ2-1; V: TRBV5-1; CDR3: CASSLDPENEQFF; DNA: TGCGCCAGCAGCTTGGATCCTGAGAATGAGCAGTTCTTC
size: -; D: -; J: TRBJ1-1; V: TRBV6-5; CDR3: CASSYRGGTEAFF; DNA: TGTGCCAGCAGTTACCGGGGGGGCACTGAAGCTTTCTTT
size: -; D: -; J: TRBJ1-1; V: TRBV6-2/TRBV6-3; CDR3: CASSYGGTLDTEAFF; DNA: TGTGCCAGCAGTTACGGAGGCACTCTGGACACTGAAGCTTTCTTT
size: once; D: TRBD1; J: TRBJ1-5; V: TRBV28; CDR3: CASRARDRQRLDQPQHF; DNA: TGTGCCAGCAGAGCCCGGGACAGACAAAGGCTGGATCAGCCCCAGCATTTT
size: -; D: -; J: TRBJ1-5; V: TRBV7-8; CDR3: CASSLQGASNQPQHF; DNA: TGTGCCAGCAGCTTACAGGGAGCTAGCAATCAGCCCCAGCATTTT